The text below deals with one T cell receptor beta chain. This entry comes from a study of OX40 agonist ivuxolimab in advanced cancers. CDR3 length: 14 amino acids. V lost 6 bases, J lost 0 bases, and 10 bases lay in between. Germline V gene lookup returns CDR1 SGHTA and CDR2 FQGTGA. Produced via immunoSEQ multiplex PCR; TCRdb's table is partial and in-frame only. The sample includes over 65,000 clones, about 86% of them seen just once. This rearrangement joins TRBV7-3 to TRBJ2-3; D perhaps matches TRBD2 (6 bases). The sequenced sample was CD4+ or CD8+ T cells sorted from blood, obtained in a trial of the OX40 agonist ivuxolimab. This receptor was identified in an adult with an advanced solid tumor such as melanoma, head and neck, liver or kidney cancer. The CDR3 protein is CASRRTTSTDTQYF. For the CDR3, the DNA is TGTGCCAGCAGGAGGACTACCAGCACAGATACGCAGTATTTT.